These 13 T cell receptor beta chains were all obtained from the same sample, sequenced in a study of blood T cells in healthy people across ages. The authors ran a second PCR of about 6 to 11 cycles using a sample-barcoded 5' primer and a J-beta primer mix. TCRdb reprocessed the 5' RACE reads via MiXCR and lists one record per CDR3 protein. The sample yields more than 800,000 distinct CDR3 sequences, 29% seen once. Sequenced material: blood. The receptors were gathered from a woman older than 75 in good health.

V and J are TRBV6-2 or TRBV6-3 and TRBJ2-2; the match to TRBD2 covers 9 bases. The CDR3 has 16 amino acids. Trimming removed 3 bases from V and 4 bases from J; junction bases left unmatched: 6. CDR1 MNHEY and CDR2 SVGEGT come from the germline V gene. As DNA, the CDR3 is TGTGCCAGCAGTTATAGGGGACTAGCTCTCACCGGGGAGCTGTTTTTT. It specifies CASSYRGLALTGELFF.

There are a few counts of this clonotype. The chain combines TRBV7-2 with TRBJ1-2; weak D call: TRBD1 (5 bases). The CDR3 covers 16 residues. Trimming shortened V by 2 bases and J by 8 bases, and 21 bases separated the two germline ends. Germline-derived CDR1 and CDR2 are SGHTA and FQGNSA. CDR3 coding DNA: TGTGCCAGCAGCTTATATCAGGGCTCCACTCGTCTGGGCTACACCTTC. Translation gives CASSLYQGSTRLGYTF.

This rearrangement joins TRBV29-1 to TRBJ2-3; perhaps TRBD1 as D (5 bases). Germline V gene sequence: CDR1 SQVTM, CDR2 ANQGSEA. The CDR3 extends over 11 amino acids. The V end was cut by 5 bases, the J end by 5 bases, with 8 bases between. Here the CDR3 reads CSVQQVDTQYF. CDR3 DNA sequence: TGCAGCGTTCAACAGGTAGATACGCAGTATTTT.

In this sample, this clonotype turned up many times. The CDR3 coding sequence is TGTGCCAGCAGCCTTAGGGACTCTGGGGCCAACGTCCTGACTTTC. Translating it yields CASSLRDSGANVLTF. The rearrangement joins TRBV7-9 to TRBJ2-6; D remains unclear. V dropped 5 bases and J dropped 0 bases, with 8 bases sitting between them. Germline assignment: CDR1 SEHNR and CDR2 FQNEAQ (reference sequence). The CDR3 covers 15 residues.

This chain uses TRBV5-5 with TRBJ2-7, with TRBD2 matching over 13 bases. Germline trimming cut 4 bases from V and 4 bases from J; bases unmatched to any gene: 5. The CDR3 spans 15 residues. CDR1 is SGHKS and CDR2 is YYEKEE in the germline V gene (reference sequence). The CDR3 nucleotides are TGTGCCAGCAGCCAAGAGGGACTAGCGGGATACGAGCAGTACTTC. It yields the protein CASSQEGLAGYEQYF.

The chain combines TRBV6-6 with TRBJ2-1; TRBD1 matches at 10 bases. After removal of 6 bases from V and 8 bases from J, the junction contained 7 bases not matched to a gene. The germline gives CDR1 MNHNY, CDR2 SVGAGI (reference sequence). The CDR3 runs 14 residues. CDR3 sequence: CASRPGTGVDEQFF. Here the CDR3 DNA reads TGTGCCAGCAGGCCCGGGACAGGGGTAGATGAGCAGTTCTTC.

Notes on this clonotype: An end of the junction differs from the germline gene, which may be a read error. V usage is TRBV28 and J usage is TRBJ2-1, with unresolved D. There are 12 residues in the CDR3. Germline assignment: CDR1 MDHEN and CDR2 SYDVKM. Written as DNA, the CDR3 is TGTGCCAGTGGATTGGGCTACAATGAGCGGTTCTTC. This gives the protein CASGLGYNERFF.

With respect to this clonotype: It may be a read error: a sequence one base away is much more abundant. The V and J genes are TRBV28 and TRBJ1-5, with a tentative D call TRBD1 (5 bases). The CDR3 contains 16 residues. Germline values: CDR1 MDHEN, CDR2 SYDVKM. V dropped 7 bases and J dropped 6 bases, with 22 bases sitting between them. CDR3 coding DNA: TGTGCCAGCATGGATCTGGGACGGGGGGAAGGTCAGCCCCAGCATTTT. Translating it yields CASMDLGRGEGQPQHF.

This clonotype was seen only a few times. A clone one base away is much larger, so this may be a read error. V is TRBV20-1 and J is TRBJ2-1; 9 positions match TRBD2. The germline CDR1 and CDR2 sequences are DFQATT and SNEGSKA (reference sequence). CDR3 length equals 15 residues. The CDR3 region has the DNA TGCAGTGCCGCTAGCGGGGTCAGCTCCTGCAATGAGCAGTTCTTC. Translated: CSAASGVSSCNEQFF.

This clonotype was seen more than once but under ten times. The chain uses TRBV5-6 and TRBJ1-1; tentative D call: TRBD1 (5 bases). The V gene lost 2 bases and the J gene lost 11 bases, with 16 bases spanning the gap. Germline V CDR1 and CDR2: SGHDT, YYEEEE. The CDR3 spans 13 residues. The CDR3 is CASSFARGGDAFF. The CDR3 DNA is TGTGCCAGCAGCTTCGCCCGGGGGGGGGATGCTTTCTTT.

This chain links TRBV18 with TRBJ1-2, with D unresolved. V gave up 5 bases and J gave up 3 bases, with 13 bases separating them. In germline, CDR1 is KGHSH, CDR2 LQKENI. The CDR3 runs to 14 residues. CDR3 sequence: CASSERVSDYGYTF. DNA of the CDR3: TGTGCCAGCTCAGAGAGGGTCAGTGACTATGGCTACACCTTC.

In nucleotides, the CDR3 is TGCGCCAGCAGCTTTTCGACAGTGAACACCGGGGAGCTGTTTTTT. Residues: CASSFSTVNTGELFF. The chain is built from TRBV5-1 and TRBJ2-2; the D gene is possibly TRBD1 (5 bases). Looked up from germline, CDR1 is SGHRS and CDR2 is YFSETQ. Trimming pared 2 bases from V and 1 base from J, leaving 9 bases between. The CDR3 contains 15 residues.

The chain links TRBV20-1 to TRBJ2-4; the match to TRBD2 covers 12 bases. Germline CDR1 reads DFQATT; CDR2 reads SNEGSKA (reference sequence). CDR3 length: 16 residues. Trimming took 6 bases from V and 1 from J; bases not matched to a gene: 7. The CDR3 protein is CSARTSGKSAKNIQYF. The CDR3 nucleotides are TGCAGTGCCAGGACTAGCGGGAAGAGCGCCAAAAACATTCAGTACTTC.